This is a list of T cell receptor beta chains from one sample in a study of OX40 agonist ivuxolimab in advanced cancers. The protocol was immunoSEQ multiplex PCR, while the TCRdb copy is restricted to in-frame clones and leaves out a portion. The repertoire has about 61,000 clones, roughly 90% of them found once; the top ten carry 0.55%. The specimen was CD4+ or CD8+ T cells sorted from blood, collected in a trial of the OX40 agonist ivuxolimab. The receptors originated from an adult with an advanced solid tumor such as melanoma, head and neck, liver or kidney cancer. Both conserved end residues are part of each CDR3. D genes are given only for firm matches. Size values are once, few and many counts, or a class for expanded clones, and some rows have none.

size | D | J | V | DNA | CDR3
- | TRBD1 | TRBJ1-1 | TRBV6-6 | TGTGCCAGCAGTCAGCCGGGACAGGGAAACACTGAAGCTTTCTTT | CASSQPGQGNTEAFF
- | - | TRBJ2-1 | TRBV19 | TGTGCCAGTAGTGCGGACACAACCTACAATGAGCAGTTCTTC | CASSADTTYNEQFF
few | TRBD2 | TRBJ2-1 | TRBV4-1 | TGCGCCAGCAGCGAGCGAACTAGCGGGGGGGCCGGTTCTCTATACAATGAGCAGTTCTTC | CASSERTSGGAGSLYNEQFF
few | - | TRBJ1-5 | TRBV20-1 | TGCAGTGCTCGCGACGGAGTCGCCCAGCATTTT | CSARDGVAQHF
- | - | TRBJ2-2 | TRBV19 | TGTGCCAGTAGTATAGGGGCGACCACCGGGGAGCTGTTTTTT | CASSIGATTGELFF
- | TRBD1 | TRBJ2-7 | TRBV5-1 | TGCGCCAGCAGCCCCGGACAGGGCGAGCAGTACTTC | CASSPGQGEQYF
- | - | TRBJ2-5 | TRBV18 | TGTGCCAGCTCACAACGGAGCCCCGAGACCCAGTACTTC | CASSQRSPETQYF
- | TRBD2 | TRBJ2-5 | TRBV5-1 | TGCGCCAGCAGCTTGGCTAGCGGGAGATCTCGAGAGACCCAGTACTTC | CASSLASGRSRETQYF
- | - | TRBJ2-7 | TRBV15 | TGTGCCACCAAGAGCGGACCCTGGGACTACGAGCAGTACTTC | CATKSGPWDYEQYF
few | - | TRBJ2-7 | TRBV6-1 | TGTGCCAGCAGTGTCTACGAGCAGTACTTC | CASSVYEQYF
- | - | TRBJ2-3 | TRBV29-1 | TGCAGCGTGCTAGCCGGCACAGATACGCAGTATTTT | CSVLAGTDTQYF
- | TRBD1 | TRBJ1-6 | TRBV5-8 | TGTGCCAGCAGCCTCTACAGGGGGACCAATTCACCCCTCCACTTT | CASSLYRGTNSPLHF
few | - | TRBJ1-5 | TRBV30 | TGTGCCTGGAGTGAAGGGAGAGGGCAGCCCCAGCATTTT | CAWSEGRGQPQHF
- | - | TRBJ2-3 | TRBV19 | TGTGCCAGTAGTATGGCAGGCCCGACATCTAGCACAGATACGCAGTATTTT | CASSMAGPTSSTDTQYF
- | - | TRBJ1-5 | TRBV2 | TGTGCCAGCGAGGGGCCGAATCAGCCCCAGCATTTT | CASEGPNQPQHF
few | - | TRBJ1-2 | TRBV15 | TGTGCCACCAGCAGAGTGGGAGGGGTCGGGAGCTACACCTTC | CATSRVGGVGSYTF
- | TRBD1 | TRBJ2-1 | TRBV6-1 | TGTGCCAGCAGTCTGACAGGGCCCCCCTACAATGAGCAGTTCTTC | CASSLTGPPYNEQFF
- | - | TRBJ2-7 | TRBV6-5 | TGTGCCAGCAGTTACTCCCAGTTCTCCTACGAGCAGTACTTC | CASSYSQFSYEQYF
- | TRBD2 | TRBJ2-7 | TRBV5-5 | TGTGCCAGCAGCTCTACTAGCGGGAGCTACGAGCAGTACTTC | CASSSTSGSYEQYF
- | - | TRBJ2-3 | TRBV5-4 | TGTGCCAGCAGCACCACCACAGATACGCAGTATTTT | CASSTTTDTQYF
once | TRBD2 | TRBJ2-4 | TRBV4-3 | TGCGCCAGCAGCCAAGCGGGACTAGACAACATTCAGTACTTC | CASSQAGLDNIQYF
- | - | TRBJ2-7 | TRBV19 | TGTGCCAGTAGTAGCGGGAAAGGCTACGAGCAGTACTTC | CASSSGKGYEQYF
- | - | TRBJ2-1 | TRBV14 | TGTGCCAGCAGCCAACTGGGTGGGTCCTACAATGAGCAGTTCTTC | CASSQLGGSYNEQFF
- | - | TRBJ1-1 | TRBV21-1 | TGTGCCAGCAGCAAAGGGAGGGACAGGCAACTCAAGAACACTGAAGCTTTCTTT | CASSKGRDRQLKNTEAFF
- | TRBD2 | TRBJ2-7 | TRBV28 | TGTGCCAGCAGCCCCCTCGGACTAGCGGCCTACGAGCAGTACTTC | CASSPLGLAAYEQYF
- | - | TRBJ1-5 | TRBV16 | TGTGCCAGCAGCGAAGCACAGGGTGGAAATCAGCCCCAGCATTTT | CASSEAQGGNQPQHF
- | - | TRBJ2-7 | TRBV2 | TGTGCCAGCAGTAAGGCGCAGGACTCCTACGAGCAGTACTTC | CASSKAQDSYEQYF
- | TRBD1 | TRBJ1-2 | TRBV6-6 | TGTGCCAGCAGTTACCCCGGGACAGGGAATGGCTACACCTTC | CASSYPGTGNGYTF
few | - | TRBJ2-7 | TRBV30 | TGTGCCTGGAGTGGAACACTAGGAGGCGAGCAGTACTTC | CAWSGTLGGEQYF